Presented here are 29 T cell receptor beta chains from one specimen sequenced in a study of blood T cell repertoires in COVID-19. Using immunoSEQ multiplex PCR, the repertoire was profiled, and TCRdb retains in-frame clones only, with some absent. The repertoire holds about 270,000 clones, with just under 85% as singletons. The sample consisted of peripheral blood. Receptor source: a woman in her forties or fifties with active or convalescent COVID-19.

This clone has only a few counts. The chain has TRBV4-1 and TRBJ1-2; the match to TRBD1 covers 9 bases. This CDR3 spans 19 amino acids. Per germline, CDR1 MGHRA and CDR2 YSYEKL. J was trimmed by 4 bases and V by 4 bases; bases with no gene match: 19. The chain's CDR3 is CASSPLGGGQGLPIYGYTF. In DNA form, the CDR3 reads TGCGCCAGCAGCCCACTAGGCGGTGGACAGGGGCTTCCTATCTATGGCTACACCTTC.

The gene calls are TRBV5-1 and TRBJ2-1; TRBD1 matches 7 bases. Germline values: CDR1 SGHRS, CDR2 YFSETQ. The V gene end was trimmed by 3 bases and the J gene end by 3 bases; junction bases not matched to a gene: 9. This CDR3 comprises 16 residues. For the CDR3, the DNA is TGCGCCAGCAGCTCGCGTTCAAGACAGGGCTACAATGAGCAGTTCTTC. Amino acids: CASSSRSRQGYNEQFF. The full variable domain, with the rest looked up from reference TRBV5-1 and TRBJ2-1, is KAGVTQTPRYLIKTRGQQVTLSCSPISGHRSVSWYQQTPGQGLQFLFEYFSETQRNKGNFPGRFSGRQFSNSRSEMNVSTLELGDSALYLCASSSRSRQGYNEQFFGPGTRLTVL.

This clone occurred a few times. J is TRBJ1-4 and V is TRBV2; TRBD1 aligns across 7 bases. This CDR3 region has 15 residues. The junction had 8 bases not matched to a gene; V was cut back by 7 bases and J by 3 bases. The germline V gene has CDR1 SNHLY and CDR2 FYNNEI. CDR3 in DNA: TGTGCCAGCATGAGGGGCGGGACAGCTAATGAAAAACTGTTTTTT. Protein sequence: CASMRGGTANEKLFF. Based on the CDR3 plus reference TRBV2 and TRBJ1-4, the full variable domain is EPEVTQTPSHQVTQMGQEVILRCVPISNHLYFYWYRQILGQKVEFLVSFYNNEISEKSEIFDDQFSVERPDGSNFTLKIRSTKLEDSAMYFCASMRGGTANEKLFFGSGTQLSVL.

The V gene is TRBV28, the J gene TRBJ2-5; 8 positions agree with TRBD2. The ends lost 6 bases at V and 3 bases at J; junction bases unmatched: 3. The CDR3 is 13 amino acids. CDR1 and CDR2 (germline): MDHEN, SYDVKM. The CDR3 DNA follows: TGTGCCAGCAGAAGCGGGGGAGAAGAGACCCAGTACTTC. This encodes CASRSGGEETQYF.

The chain links TRBV30 to TRBJ1-3, with D unclear. V was trimmed by 3 bases and J by 6 bases, leaving 15 bases between them. Per the germline V gene, CDR1 is GTSNPN and CDR2 is SVGIG (reference sequence). The CDR3 spans 14 residues. The CDR3 sequence is CAWRKPGAVNTIYF. The CDR3, as DNA: TGTGCCTGGAGAAAACCGGGAGCAGTAAACACCATATATTTT.

The chain has TRBV7-6 and TRBJ1-2, with D possibly being TRBD1 (6 bases). This CDR3 is 14 amino acids long. Germline-derived CDR1 and CDR2 are SGHVS and FNYEAQ. V gave up 5 bases and J gave up 8 bases, with 18 bases separating them. DNA of the CDR3: TGTGCCAGCAGCGGGGGCCCAGGGTTGTGGGGCTACACCTTC. Residues: CASSGGPGLWGYTF.

To note about this clone: Germline and junction disagree at one end, which may indicate a read error. The CDR3 nucleotides are TGTGCCAGCAGTCCACGCCTGACAGGGTATAGCGATCAGCCCCAGCATTTT. This gives the protein CASSPRLTGYSDQPQHF. The chain links TRBV27 to TRBJ1-5; 7 nucleotides line up with TRBD1. The germline V gene encodes CDR1 MNHEY and CDR2 SMNVEV (reference sequence). The CDR3 contains 17 residues.

This chain joins TRBV5-4 and TRBJ1-2, with TRBD1 matching 7 bases. The CDR3 totals 15 residues. V shed 0 bases, J shed 2 bases, and the junction held 4 bases outside the gene matches. Germline assignment: CDR1 SGHNT and CDR2 YYREEE (reference sequence). This CDR3 reads CASSLDRGQNYGYTF. The CDR3 bases are TGTGCCAGCAGCTTGGACAGGGGACAGAACTATGGCTACACCTTC.

This chain links TRBV2 with TRBJ2-7; 10 bases map to TRBD2. This CDR3 spans 14 amino acids. CDR1 SNHLY and CDR2 FYNNEI come from the germline V gene. V was clipped by 6 bases and J by 6 bases; unmatched bases: 8. The CDR3: CASSASGSFSEQYF. In DNA, the CDR3 is TGTGCCAGCAGCGCTAGCGGGAGCTTTTCCGAGCAGTACTTC.

The CDR3 sequence is CASSLGGAGPYNEQFF. For the CDR3, the DNA is TGTGCCAGCAGCTTAGGCGGAGCGGGGCCCTACAATGAGCAGTTCTTC. V usage is TRBV11-2 and J usage is TRBJ2-1; 7 bases map to TRBD2. The CDR3 length is 16 residues. The V and J ends lost 1 base and 2 bases, in that order; junction bases with no gene match: 5. The V gene's germline CDR1 is SGHAT and CDR2 FQNNGV.

The rearrangement links TRBV10-3 to TRBJ1-5; D possibly corresponds to TRBD1 (5 bases). The V gene's germline CDR1 is ENHRY and CDR2 SYGVKD. The CDR3 runs 14 residues. The V and J ends lost 3 bases and 0 bases respectively, with 6 bases between them. The CDR3 protein is CAISDRDSNQPQHF. CDR3 bases: TGTGCCATCAGTGACAGGGATAGCAATCAGCCCCAGCATTTT.

This chain joins TRBV29-1 and TRBJ2-1; D unresolved. The V and J ends lost 4 bases and 3 bases respectively, with 16 bases between them. CDR1 is SQVTM, CDR2 ANQGSEA, per germline. CDR3 length equals 15 residues. This chain's CDR3 is CSVVPRLRVYNEQFF. The CDR3 DNA follows: TGCAGCGTTGTACCGAGGCTTCGGGTCTACAATGAGCAGTTCTTC.

The gene calls are TRBV28 and TRBJ2-7, with TRBD2 identical over 10 bases. The CDR3 is 13 residues long. Germline values: CDR1 MDHEN, CDR2 SYDVKM. After removal of 6 bases from V and 6 bases from J, the junction contained 5 bases not matched to a gene. The CDR3 nucleotides read TGTGCCAGCAGGACTAGCGGGCTAAGCGAGCAGTACTTC. Protein: CASRTSGLSEQYF.

This chain joins TRBV5-1 and TRBJ1-1; possible D gene TRBD1, 5 bases. The CDR3 is made up of 15 amino acids. With 4 bases removed from V and 2 bases from J, the gap between germline ends came to 15 bases. CDR1 is SGHRS and CDR2 is YFSETQ in the germline V gene. The CDR3 nucleotides read TGCGCCAGCAGCCCCGGGGCCGGGAGTAACACTGAAGCTTTCTTT. Its protein is CASSPGAGSNTEAFF. Looking up the rest from reference TRBV5-1 and TRBJ1-1 gives the full variable domain: KAGVTQTPRYLIKTRGQQVTLSCSPISGHRSVSWYQQTPGQGLQFLFEYFSETQRNKGNFPGRFSGRQFSNSRSEMNVSTLELGDSALYLCASSPGAGSNTEAFFGQGTRLTVV.

The J gene is TRBJ2-3, the V gene TRBV5-5, with D unresolved. Per the germline V gene, CDR1 is SGHKS and CDR2 is YYEKEE (reference sequence). This CDR3 is built from 14 residues. V gave up 2 bases and J gave up 4 bases, with 11 bases separating them. The DNA for the CDR3 is TGTGCCAGCAGCTTTGAGAGACGGGCAGATACGCAGTATTTT. This codes for CASSFERRADTQYF.

The chain recombines TRBV5-4 with TRBJ1-2; TRBD1 might be the D (5 bases). CDR1 SGHNT and CDR2 YYREEE come from the germline V gene (reference sequence). This CDR3 is built from 14 residues. Trimming took off 4 bases at V and 0 bases at J, with 10 bases between the two ends. The CDR3 reads CASSRQGTNYGYTF. The CDR3 nucleotides read TGTGCCAGCAGCCGCCAGGGTACTAACTATGGCTACACCTTC.

This sequence joins TRBV7-9 and TRBJ1-1; possible D gene TRBD1, 5 bases. Looked up from germline, CDR1 is SEHNR and CDR2 is FQNEAQ (reference sequence). The CDR3 extends over 16 amino acids. V lost 2 bases to trimming and J lost 1 base, with 14 bases between them. The chain's CDR3 is CASSLLRDSRNTEAFF. In DNA form, the CDR3 reads TGTGCCAGCAGCTTACTCCGGGACTCCAGGAACACTGAAGCTTTCTTT.

There are many counts of this clone. The rearrangement links TRBV19 to TRBJ2-7; a possible D gene is TRBD1 (7 bases). Looked up from germline, CDR1 is LNHDA and CDR2 is SQIVND (reference sequence). Trimming stripped 9 bases from V and 2 bases from J, with 17 bases between. This CDR3 spans 14 amino acids. The CDR3 nucleotides read TGTGCCAGCAGGCGGGACAGTGGTCCCTACGAGCAGTACTTC. Translation: CASRRDSGPYEQYF.

This clone was observed a single time. The rearrangement joins TRBV2 to TRBJ1-4; 8 bases match TRBD1. This CDR3 spans 12 amino acids. Germline values: CDR1 SNHLY, CDR2 FYNNEI. Trimming cost V 8 bases and J 8 bases; bases outside gene matches: 4. CDR3 loop: CASRTGREKLFF. CDR3 coding DNA: TGTGCCAGCCGGACAGGGCGAGAAAAACTGTTTTTT.

In DNA, the CDR3 is TGTGCCAGCAGAAATCAGGGGAGTTTCGCTGAAGCTTTCTTT. It yields the protein CASRNQGSFAEAFF. The J gene is TRBJ1-1, the V gene TRBV6-4; D is perhaps TRBD1 (6 bases). V shed 6 bases and J shed 6 bases, with 17 bases lying between them. The CDR3 loop spans 14 amino acids. Germline CDR1 MRHNA, CDR2 SNTAGT.

There are a few counts of this clone. The rearrangement joins TRBV5-1 to TRBJ2-1, with 7 bases aligning to TRBD2. The V gene end was trimmed by 5 bases and the J gene end by 0 bases; junction bases not matched to a gene: 5. Per the germline V gene, CDR1 is SGHRS and CDR2 is YFSETQ. There are 15 residues in the CDR3. For the CDR3, the DNA is TGCGCCAGCAGAGTAGGGGACTACTCCTACAATGAGCAGTTCTTC. As protein: CASRVGDYSYNEQFF.

The V and J genes are TRBV3-1 (or the pseudogene TRBV3-2) and TRBJ2-1, with D possibly TRBD2 on 5 matching bases. Germline loops: CDR1 LGHDT, CDR2 YNNKEL (reference sequence). Trimming left V 0 bases short and J 0 bases short, with 18 bases between. The CDR3 is made up of 19 amino acids. The CDR3 nucleotides read TGTGCCAGCAGCCAAGAACCCGGGATAATACTGAGCTCCTACAATGAGCAGTTCTTC. Its translation is CASSQEPGIILSSYNEQFF.

This clone was detected a few times. The chain carries TRBV18 and TRBJ1-1; D is unresolved. Germline V CDR1 and CDR2: KGHSH, LQKENI. V was shortened by 3 bases and J by 0 bases, with 8 bases between the two germline ends. This CDR3 is 14 amino acids long. The CDR3 sequence is CASSPGYMNTEAFF. In DNA form, the CDR3 reads TGTGCCAGCTCACCGGGCTATATGAACACTGAAGCTTTCTTT.

This sequence joins TRBV24-1 and TRBJ2-1; 14 bases fit TRBD2. V lost 0 bases to trimming and J lost 7 bases; unmatched junction nucleotides: 1. Looked up from germline, CDR1 is KGHDR and CDR2 is SFDVKD. The CDR3 loop spans 16 amino acids. As DNA, the CDR3 is TGTGCCACCAGTGATTTGGGACTAGCGGGAGGTAATGAGCAGTTCTTC. Amino acid sequence: CATSDLGLAGGNEQFF.

The chain carries TRBV5-4 and TRBJ1-2; TRBD1 aligns across 7 bases. The CDR3 sequence is 14 residues long. CDR1 is SGHNT, CDR2 YYREEE, per germline (reference sequence). After removal of 0 bases from V and 7 bases from J, the junction contained 6 bases not matched to a gene. Here the CDR3 reads CASSLEQGNSGYTF. CDR3 bases: TGTGCCAGCAGCTTGGAACAGGGGAATAGTGGCTACACCTTC.

The J gene is TRBJ2-2, the V gene TRBV9; D might be TRBD2 (5 bases). CDR3 size: 15 residues. Per germline, CDR1 SGDLS and CDR2 YYNGEE. V was cut by 5 bases and J by 5 bases, with 16 bases left in between. CDR3 nucleotide sequence: TGTGCCAGCAGTCCTATCCGGACTCCAACCGGGGAGCTGTTTTTT. Its protein is CASSPIRTPTGELFF.

V is TRBV7-8 and J is TRBJ1-1; D ambiguous. Germline V gene data show CDR1 as SGHVS and CDR2 as FQNEAQ. The CDR3 totals 13 residues. V was trimmed by 3 bases and J by 3 bases, leaving 8 bases between them. The CDR3 reads CASSFQEDTEAFF. The CDR3, as DNA: TGTGCCAGCAGCTTCCAGGAGGACACTGAAGCTTTCTTT. The whole variable domain, filled in from reference TRBV7-8 and TRBJ1-1, reads GAGVSQSPRYKVAKRGQDVALRCDPISGHVSLFWYQQALGQGPEFLTYFQNEAQLDKSGLPSDRFFAERPEGSVSTLKIQRTQQEDSAVYLCASSFQEDTEAFFGQGTRLTVV.

The rearrangement uses TRBV2 and TRBJ1-1, with D possibly matching TRBD1 (5 bases). CDR1 and CDR2 from the germline V gene are SNHLY and FYNNEI. CDR3 length: 14 residues. Trimming pared 10 bases from V and 5 bases from J, leaving 20 bases between. The DNA of the CDR3 is TGTGCCACCACTACTGGGGGGGGAATAACTGAAGCTTTCTTT. This codes for CATTTGGGITEAFF.

The chain is built from TRBV5-1 and TRBJ1-2; TRBD1 aligns across 8 bases. This CDR3 spans 14 amino acids. Per the germline V gene, CDR1 is SGHRS and CDR2 is YFSETQ. Trimming took 4 bases from V and 2 from J; bases not matched to a gene: 4. CDR3 amino acids: CASSNTGGNYGYTF. The CDR3 DNA sequence: TGCGCCAGCAGCAATACAGGGGGAAACTATGGCTACACCTTC.